Listed below are T cell receptor beta chains from one sample, sequenced in a study of blood T cell repertoires in COVID-19. Method: immunoSEQ multiplex PCR; TCRdb's copy keeps in-frame clones and lacks some. The profile shows 380,000 or so clones, roughly 90% of them singletons. The material sequenced was peripheral blood. The receptors originated from a man aged 40-50 years with acute or convalescent COVID-19. The CDR3 runs from the conserved cysteine through the conserved F or W. Each record gives: clone size, J gene, V gene, D gene, CDR3 DNA, CDR3 protein. D genes are given only for firm matches. The listing skips clone size in some rows; elsewhere it reads once, few, many or a size class.

>NA|TRBJ1-3|TRBV11-2|TRBD1
TGTGCCAGCAGCTATCGACAGGGGGCTGGAAACACCATATATTTT
CASSYRQGAGNTIYF
>once|TRBJ2-7|TRBV29-1|NA
TGCAGCGTTGATGTTCAGGAACCCTACGAGCAGTACTTC
CSVDVQEPYEQYF
>NA|TRBJ1-3|TRBV7-2|NA
TGTGCCAGCAGCTTTACGCAGGCTGGAAACACCATATATTTT
CASSFTQAGNTIYF
>NA|TRBJ1-1|TRBV2|TRBD1
TGTGCCAGCAGTGAAGAAACAGGGGCCCGTGGGGCTTTCTTT
CASSEETGARGAFF
>NA|TRBJ2-2|TRBV7-3|TRBD1
TGTGCCAGCAGCCCACAGGGGTACACCGGGGAGCTGTTTTTT
CASSPQGYTGELFF
>NA|TRBJ2-1|TRBV29-1|NA
TGCAGCGTTGTTCGGGGGGCCTCCAATGAGCAGTTCTTC
CSVVRGASNEQFF
>NA|TRBJ2-7|TRBV30|TRBD2
TGTGCCTGGAGCCTGACTAGCGGGAGCTCCTACGAGCAGTACTTC
CAWSLTSGSSYEQYF
>NA|TRBJ2-7|TRBV3-1/TRBV3-2|NA
TGTGCCAGCAGCCAAACGGGACTCGAGGAGCAGTACTTC
CASSQTGLEEQYF
>NA|TRBJ2-1|TRBV24-1|TRBD2
TGTGCCACCAGTGATGGAGCCGGGACTAGCGGTCCCTACAATGAGCAGTTCTTC
CATSDGAGTSGPYNEQFF
>NA|TRBJ1-1|TRBV4-1|NA
TGCGCCAGCAGCCAAGATCAACGAACGTACAGGCACACTGAAGCTTTCTTT
CASSQDQRTYRHTEAFF
>NA|TRBJ1-2|TRBV18|NA
TGTGCCAGCTCACAGTCAACAGGTTCACGGGACACCTTC
CASSQSTGSRDTF
>NA|TRBJ2-7|TRBV21-1|NA
TGTGCCAGCAGCAAAGGGACAGTCCTTTGCTACGAGCAGTACTTC
CASSKGTVLCYEQYF
>few|TRBJ1-2|TRBV28|NA
TGTGCCAGTTCCGGGACTTACTATGGCTACACCTTC
CASSGTYYGYTF
>NA|TRBJ2-1|TRBV6-5|TRBD2
TGTGCCAGCAGTCTGAGCGGGAGTTTCAATGAGCAGTTCTTC
CASSLSGSFNEQFF
>few|TRBJ1-2|TRBV6-1|NA
TGTGCCAGCAGTGAAATAGGGCGGGGCCCGGCCGACTACACCTTC
CASSEIGRGPADYTF
>once|TRBJ1-2|TRBV5-4|TRBD1
TGTGCCAGCAGCTTGGTGGGACAGGGGGCGCTTGGCTATGGCTACACCTTC
CASSLVGQGALGYGYTF
>few|TRBJ1-3|TRBV27|TRBD1
TGTGCCAGCAGTCTCGGGACAGGCGGCACCATATATTTT
CASSLGTGGTIYF
>NA|TRBJ1-1|TRBV2|TRBD1
TGTGCCAGCAGTGGGACAGGAGGAGGGGAAGCTTTCTTT
CASSGTGGGEAFF
>once|TRBJ1-4|TRBV5-5|NA
TGTGCCAGCAGCTTAAGGACTAGCAGGGGTTATGAAAAACTGTTTTTT
CASSLRTSRGYEKLFF
>NA|TRBJ1-1|TRBV18|NA
TGTGCCAGCTCACAGAATGGAGAGAACACTGAAGCTTTCTTT
CASSQNGENTEAFF
>NA|TRBJ1-5|TRBV5-6|NA
TGTGCCAGCAGCCCCCGCCGGGGACAGCCCCAGCATTTT
CASSPRRGQPQHF
>NA|TRBJ2-5|TRBV27|NA
TGTGCCAGCAGTTTACAAATCCAAGAGACCCAGTACTTC
CASSLQIQETQYF
>NA|TRBJ2-1|TRBV7-6|TRBD2
TGTGCCAGCAGCTATCCTACTGGACTAGCGGGTAACAATGAGCAGTTCTTC
CASSYPTGLAGNNEQFF
>NA|TRBJ2-1|TRBV18|NA
TGTGCCAGCTCACCAGCAGGGGGGTACAATGAGCAGTTCTTC
CASSPAGGYNEQFF
>NA|TRBJ1-2|TRBV5-4|TRBD1
TGTGCCAGCAGCTCCCTCCTACAGGGGAGAAATGGCTACACCTTC
CASSSLLQGRNGYTF
>NA|TRBJ1-5|TRBV5-8|TRBD1
TGTGCCAGCAGCTTTCGACAGGGGGCTTTTCAGCCCCAGCATTTT
CASSFRQGAFQPQHF
>NA|TRBJ2-1|TRBV4-1|NA
TGCGCCAGCAGTCAGGAACCTGTAAGCAGCCATGAGCAGTTCTTC
CASSQEPVSSHEQFF
>NA|TRBJ2-2|TRBV4-3|TRBD2
TGCGCCAGCAGCCAACATACTAGCGTCAGCACCGGGGAGCTGTTTTTT
CASSQHTSVSTGELFF
>few|TRBJ1-2|TRBV4-2|NA
TGTGCCAGCAGCCAAGGAGGGGAGGGCTATGGCTACACCTTC
CASSQGGEGYGYTF
>NA|TRBJ2-7|TRBV6-6|TRBD1
TGTGCCAGCAGTCCCCGGGACAGGGGTTACGAGCAGTACTTC
CASSPRDRGYEQYF
>NA|TRBJ2-3|TRBV3-1/TRBV3-2|TRBD1
TGTGCCAGCAGCCAAACAGGGGGCAAAGATACGCAGTATTTT
CASSQTGGKDTQYF
>NA|TRBJ2-7|TRBV5-5|NA
TGTGCCAGCAGCTTTCACCCGAGTAAAACCTACGAGCAGTACTTC
CASSFHPSKTYEQYF
>NA|TRBJ1-3|TRBV2|TRBD1
TGTGCCAGCAGCGAGGACAGGTTCTCTGGAAACACCATATATTTT
CASSEDRFSGNTIYF
>few|TRBJ2-1|TRBV28|TRBD2
TGTGCCAGCAGTTTCTTTGCGGGAGGGCCCCACAATGAGCAGTTCTTC
CASSFFAGGPHNEQFF
>NA|TRBJ2-7|TRBV5-1|NA
TGCGCCAGCAGCCTCGGGACATTTTCCTACGAGCAGTACTTC
CASSLGTFSYEQYF
>NA|TRBJ1-2|TRBV28|TRBD1
TGTGCCAGCAGTCGAGCGCTACAGGGGAACTATGGCTACACCTTC
CASSRALQGNYGYTF
>NA|TRBJ2-5|TRBV15|NA
TGTGCCACCAGCAGAGATAGGGGTGTCGGGACCCAGTACTTC
CATSRDRGVGTQYF
>NA|TRBJ2-1|TRBV5-1|TRBD1
TGCGCCAGCAGCGCCTCCGGGACAGCCCAGTTCTTC
CASSASGTAQFF
>NA|TRBJ1-2|TRBV4-2|NA
TGTGCCAGCAGCCAAGTGCCAGGAACATTCTATGGCTACACCTTC
CASSQVPGTFYGYTF
>NA|TRBJ2-6|TRBV5-1|NA
TGCGCCAGCAGCCAGCTACAGGGTAGGGCCAACGTCCTGACTTTC
CASSQLQGRANVLTF
>NA|TRBJ1-5|TRBV3-1/TRBV3-2|TRBD1
TGTGCCAGCAGCCCCCAAATTATAACGAGGACAGGGGAAAAGCCCCAGCATTTT
CASSPQIITRTGEKPQHF
>once|TRBJ1-6|TRBV5-4|TRBD1
TGTGCCAGCAGCTTGGCTGGACAGGGGTCTTCACCCCTCCACTTT
CASSLAGQGSSPLHF
>NA|TRBJ2-3|TRBV3-1/TRBV3-2|TRBD1
TGTGCCAGCAGCGTCGCCCAGGGGGCCCCGTTCACAGATACGCAGTATTTT
CASSVAQGAPFTDTQYF
>NA|TRBJ2-2|TRBV19|TRBD1
TGTGCCAGTAGGACCCCCGGAGACAGGGAGTTCGCGAACACCGGGGAGCTGTTTTTT
CASRTPGDREFANTGELFF
>NA|TRBJ2-7|TRBV3-1/TRBV3-2|TRBD1
TGTGCCAGCAGCCTAATCCGGGACAGGGTAACCTACGAGCAGTACTTC
CASSLIRDRVTYEQYF
>NA|TRBJ1-5|TRBV7-2|NA
TGTGCCAGCAGCTTACAGGGGAATAGCAATCAGCCCCAGCATTTT
CASSLQGNSNQPQHF
>NA|TRBJ1-3|TRBV18|TRBD1
TGTGCCAGCTCACCAAGGACAGGGTCGTCCTCTGGAAACACCATATATTTT
CASSPRTGSSSGNTIYF
>few|TRBJ1-6|TRBV5-1|NA
TGCGCCAGCAGCTCAGGAGGGAACAGCCTGAATTCACCCCTCCACTTT
CASSSGGNSLNSPLHF
>NA|TRBJ1-4|TRBV5-1|NA
TGCGCCAGCAGCTTGGCCGGGACGGCAGGGGCTAATGAAAAACTGTTTTTT
CASSLAGTAGANEKLFF
>few|TRBJ1-3|TRBV27|TRBD1
TGTGCCAGCAGCCCACAGGGGGAAACTGGAAACACCATATATTTT
CASSPQGETGNTIYF
>NA|TRBJ1-5|TRBV4-1|NA
TGCGCCAGCAGCCAAGAATTTTTGGGGAGTCGGCCCCAGCATTTT
CASSQEFLGSRPQHF
>NA|TRBJ1-1|TRBV4-1|TRBD1
TGCGCCAGCAGCCCCCGGACAGGGCAAAAGAACACTGAAGCTTTCTTT
CASSPRTGQKNTEAFF
>NA|TRBJ2-1|TRBV6-2/TRBV6-3|TRBD2
TGTGCCAGCAGTCCGGGACTAGCGGCCTCCTACAATGAGCAGTTCTTC
CASSPGLAASYNEQFF
>NA|TRBJ1-2|TRBV6-5|NA
TGTGCCAGCAGTTACGCAGACACAATTTACTATGGCTACACCTTC
CASSYADTIYYGYTF
>NA|TRBJ1-1|TRBV6-5|NA
TGTGCCAGCAGTTACGGGGCGTCCGAAGCTTTCTTT
CASSYGASEAFF
>NA|TRBJ2-1|TRBV11-2|TRBD2
TGTGCCAGCAGCAAAGAGACTAGCTTTTTCTCTGAGCAGTTCTTC
CASSKETSFFSEQFF
>NA|TRBJ2-7|TRBV12-3/TRBV12-4|TRBD2
TGTGCCAGCAGTTTAGCCTCCGGGGGGGAGCAGTACTTC
CASSLASGGEQYF